One sample yielded the 3 T cell receptor beta chains listed below, sequenced in a study of breast tumors, draining lymph nodes, adjacent tissues. A single record per CDR3 protein comes from TCRdb applying MiXCR to the multiplex PCR reads. The profile covers about 100,000 distinct CDR3 sequences, with about 20% appearing a single time and roughly 1.2% taken by the ten largest. Axillary draining lymph nodes of breast cancer patients supplied the node samples. Material: axillary lymph node tissue. The receptors come from a female donor with breast cancer. Some clones in this sample may be carry-over from other donors' samples.

Comments on this clonotype: With a much larger clone just one base away, this may be a read error. The chain joins TRBV19 to TRBJ1-5; maybe TRBD1 (5 bases). The length of the CDR3 is 13 residues. Germline-derived CDR1 and CDR2 are LNHDA and SQIVND (reference sequence). CDR3 sequence reads: CASSSGGNQPQRF. CDR3 nucleotide sequence: TGTGCCAGTAGCTCCGGGGGAAATCAGCCCCAGCGTTTT.

In this sample, this clonotype turned up many times. V usage is TRBV19 and J usage is TRBJ1-3; D remains ambiguous. The length of the CDR3 is 16 residues. The ends were cut back, 3 bases at V and 2 bases at J, with 14 bases in the middle. Germline V CDR1 and CDR2: LNHDA, SQIVND (reference sequence). DNA for the CDR3: TGTGCCAGTAGTATCCCGGGAGTTAACGCTGGAAACACCATATATTTT. Encoded protein: CASSIPGVNAGNTIYF.

Concerning this clonotype itself: A much larger clone sits a single nucleotide away, making a read error possible. V is TRBV5-1 and J is TRBJ2-2, with D possibly TRBD2 on 5 matching bases. Germline values: CDR1 SGHRS, CDR2 YFSETQ. CDR3 length equals 16 residues. The CDR3 DNA follows: TGCGCCAGCAGCTTGGGCGGGTACCCCAGCACCGGGGAGCCGTTTTTT. Protein sequence: CASSLGGYPSTGEPFF.